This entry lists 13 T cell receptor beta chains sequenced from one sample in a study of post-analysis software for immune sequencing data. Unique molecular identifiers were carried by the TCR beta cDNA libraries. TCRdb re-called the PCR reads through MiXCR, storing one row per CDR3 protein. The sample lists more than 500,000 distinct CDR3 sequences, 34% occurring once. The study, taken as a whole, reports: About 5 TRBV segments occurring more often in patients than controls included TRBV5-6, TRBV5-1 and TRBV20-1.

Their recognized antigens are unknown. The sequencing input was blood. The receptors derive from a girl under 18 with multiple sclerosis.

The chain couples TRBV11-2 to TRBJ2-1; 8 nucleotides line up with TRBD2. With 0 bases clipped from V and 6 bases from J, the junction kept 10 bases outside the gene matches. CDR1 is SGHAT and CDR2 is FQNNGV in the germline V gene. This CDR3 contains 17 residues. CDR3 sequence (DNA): TGTGCCAGCAGCTTAGACCAGCGGGGGTCCCCAGGCAATGAGCAGTTCTTC. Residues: CASSLDQRGSPGNEQFF.

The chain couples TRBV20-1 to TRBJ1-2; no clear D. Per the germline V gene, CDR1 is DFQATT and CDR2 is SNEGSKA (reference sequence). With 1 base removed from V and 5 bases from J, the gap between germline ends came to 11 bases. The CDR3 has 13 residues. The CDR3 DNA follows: TGCAGTGCTAGAGCGGCACCGGAATATGGCTACACCTTC. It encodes CSARAAPEYGYTF.

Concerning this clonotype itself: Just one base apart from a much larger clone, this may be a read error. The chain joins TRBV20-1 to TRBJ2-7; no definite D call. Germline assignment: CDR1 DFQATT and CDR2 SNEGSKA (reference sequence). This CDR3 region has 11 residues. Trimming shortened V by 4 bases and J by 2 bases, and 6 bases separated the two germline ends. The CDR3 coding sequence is TGCAGTGCTAATAGGGCCTACGAGCAGTACTTC. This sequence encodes CSANRAYEQYF.

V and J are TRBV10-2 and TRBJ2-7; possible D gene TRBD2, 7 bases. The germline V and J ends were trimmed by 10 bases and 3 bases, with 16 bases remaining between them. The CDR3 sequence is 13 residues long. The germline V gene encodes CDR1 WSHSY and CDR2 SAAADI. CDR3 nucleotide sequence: TGCGCCATTCAACAGGGAGGGCACTACGAGCAGTACTTC. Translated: CAIQQGGHYEQYF.

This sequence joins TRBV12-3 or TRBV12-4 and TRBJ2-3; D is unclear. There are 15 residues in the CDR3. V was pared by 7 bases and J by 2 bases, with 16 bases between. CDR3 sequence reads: CASTQGNPYTDTQYF. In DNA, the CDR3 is TGTGCCAGCACCCAAGGAAACCCATACACAGATACGCAGTATTTT.

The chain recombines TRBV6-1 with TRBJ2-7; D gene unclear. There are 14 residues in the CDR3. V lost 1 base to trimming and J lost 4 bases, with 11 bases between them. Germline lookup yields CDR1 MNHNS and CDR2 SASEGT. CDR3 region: CASSEELRRYEQYF. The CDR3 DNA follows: TGTGCCAGCAGTGAAGAGTTGCGTCGGTACGAGCAGTACTTC.

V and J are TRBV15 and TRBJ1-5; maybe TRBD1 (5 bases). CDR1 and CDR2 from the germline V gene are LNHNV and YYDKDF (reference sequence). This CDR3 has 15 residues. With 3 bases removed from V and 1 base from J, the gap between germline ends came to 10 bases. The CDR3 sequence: CATSRGGTSNQPQHF. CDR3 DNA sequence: TGTGCCACCAGCAGGGGAGGGACGAGCAATCAGCCCCAGCATTTT.

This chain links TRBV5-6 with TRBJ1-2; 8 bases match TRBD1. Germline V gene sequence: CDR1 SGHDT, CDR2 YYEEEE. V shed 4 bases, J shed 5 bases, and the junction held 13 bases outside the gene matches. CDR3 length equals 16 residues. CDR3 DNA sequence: TGTGCCAGCAGCGGATCCCTACCAGGGGGCTGGTATGGCTACACCTTC. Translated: CASSGSLPGGWYGYTF.

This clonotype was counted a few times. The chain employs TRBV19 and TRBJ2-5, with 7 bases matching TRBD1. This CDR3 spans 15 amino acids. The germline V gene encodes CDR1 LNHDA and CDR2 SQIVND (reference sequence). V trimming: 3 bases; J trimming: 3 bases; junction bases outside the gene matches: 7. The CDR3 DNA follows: TGTGCCAGTAGTATTATTCGTGACAGGGAAGAGACCCAGTACTTC. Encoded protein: CASSIIRDREETQYF.

The CDR3 region has the DNA TGTGCCAGCAGTTACGGGCAAAACTCAGATACGCAGTATTTT. Its translation is CASSYGQNSDTQYF. The rearrangement joins TRBV6-6 to TRBJ2-3, with D unclear. The CDR3 is made up of 14 amino acids. Germline CDR1 and CDR2: MNHNY and SVGAGI (reference sequence). Between the trimmed V and J ends, which lost 2 bases and 4 bases, there was a span of 10 bases.

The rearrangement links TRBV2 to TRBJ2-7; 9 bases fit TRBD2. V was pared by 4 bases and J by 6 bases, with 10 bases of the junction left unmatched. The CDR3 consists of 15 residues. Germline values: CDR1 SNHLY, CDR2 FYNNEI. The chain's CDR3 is CASSGRRGGAVEQYF. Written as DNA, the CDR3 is TGTGCCAGCAGTGGTCGTCGCGGGGGGGCCGTCGAGCAGTACTTC.

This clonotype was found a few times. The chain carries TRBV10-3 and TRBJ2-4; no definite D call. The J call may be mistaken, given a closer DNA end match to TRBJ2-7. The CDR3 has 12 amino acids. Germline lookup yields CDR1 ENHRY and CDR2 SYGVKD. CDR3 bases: TGTGCCATCAGTGAGAACCGTTACGAGCAGTACTTC. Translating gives CAISENRYEQYF.

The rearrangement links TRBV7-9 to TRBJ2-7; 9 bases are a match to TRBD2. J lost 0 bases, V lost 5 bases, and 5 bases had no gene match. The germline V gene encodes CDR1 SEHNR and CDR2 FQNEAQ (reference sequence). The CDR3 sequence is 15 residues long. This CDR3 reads CASSLSGGSSYEQYF. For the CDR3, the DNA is TGTGCCAGCAGCCTTAGCGGGGGCAGCTCCTACGAGCAGTACTTC.